These 27 T cell receptor beta chains were sequenced from one sample in a study of CD8+CD57+ T cells in acquired aplastic anemia. TCR beta VDJ combinations and CDR3 sequences were profiled from genomic DNA. TCRdb recomputed calls from the reads with MiXCR, one row per CDR3 protein. The sample lists some 150,000 distinct CDR3 sequences; less than 45% were seen once. The source material was sorted CD4+, CD8+, or CD8+CD57+ T cells (not recorded which) from PBMCs. The source of these receptors is a human donor in good health, serving as a control.

The J gene is TRBJ1-5, the V gene TRBV2, with D maybe TRBD1 (5 bases). This CDR3 has 15 amino acids. Looked up from germline, CDR1 is SNHLY and CDR2 is FYNNEI. Between the trimmed V and J ends, which lost 3 bases and 4 bases, there was a span of 13 bases. The CDR3 loop reads CASSESSGWNQPQHF. CDR3 in DNA: TGTGCCAGCAGTGAGTCGTCAGGGTGGAATCAGCCCCAGCATTTT.

This chain joins TRBV6-1 and TRBJ1-5; D ambiguous. The length of the CDR3 is 16 residues. The germline V gene has CDR1 MNHNS and CDR2 SASEGT. V was cut by 4 bases and J by 7 bases, with 20 bases left in between. The CDR3 protein is CASSVLGRWAGQPQHF. The CDR3 DNA is TGTGCCAGCAGTGTGTTAGGACGGTGGGCTGGGCAGCCCCAGCATTTT.

This clonotype appeared many times. V usage is TRBV10-2 and J usage is TRBJ2-7; TRBD2 matches 11 bases. The CDR3 runs 18 residues. From germline, CDR1 is WSHSY and CDR2 SAAADI. Trimming at V came to 2 bases and at J to 1 base, leaving 10 bases not matched to a gene. The CDR3 reads CASSERLAGPRVSYEQYF. CDR3 DNA: TGCGCCAGCAGTGAGCGACTAGCGGGGCCACGGGTGTCCTACGAGCAGTACTTC.

The chain carries TRBV2 and TRBJ1-5; D is unresolved. There are 10 residues in the CDR3. Germline CDR1 and CDR2: SNHLY and FYNNEI. V was clipped by 3 bases and J by 10 bases, with 4 bases between them. The CDR3 nucleotides read TGTGCCAGCAGTGAGGGCCCCCAGCATTTT. Its protein product is CASSEGPQHF.

This clonotype was detected only once. V gene TRBV24-1 combines with J gene TRBJ2-3, with TRBD2 matching 10 bases. This CDR3 spans 14 amino acids. Germline CDR1 reads KGHDR; CDR2 reads SFDVKD. V gave up 7 bases and J gave up 0 bases; unmatched junction bases: 0. CDR3 bases: TGTGCCACCAGACTAGCGGGGAGCACAGATACGCAGTATTTT. The encoded protein is CATRLAGSTDTQYF.

This clonotype was seen ten or more times. This rearrangement joins TRBV5-1 to TRBJ1-4; D perhaps matches TRBD1 (6 bases). V was trimmed by 0 bases and J by 7 bases, leaving 13 bases between them. The CDR3 consists of 15 residues. The germline V gene has CDR1 SGHRS and CDR2 YFSETQ. CDR3 sequence (DNA): TGCGCCAGCAGCTTGGTCGGCAGGGGTGGTGAAAAACTGTTTTTT. Translated, it gives CASSLVGRGGEKLFF. Looking up the rest from reference TRBV5-1 and TRBJ1-4 gives the full variable domain: KAGVTQTPRYLIKTRGQQVTLSCSPISGHRSVSWYQQTPGQGLQFLFEYFSETQRNKGNFPGRFSGRQFSNSRSEMNVSTLELGDSALYLCASSLVGRGGEKLFFGSGTQLSVL.

The V call is TRBV12-5, the J call TRBJ1-5, with 7 bases identical to TRBD1. Germline V gene lookup returns CDR1 LGHNT and CDR2 FRNRAP. Unmatched junction bases numbered 5, after V lost 6 bases and J lost 3 bases. The CDR3 sequence is 14 residues long. The CDR3, as DNA: TGTGCTAGTGGATCGGGACAGCCCAATCAGCCCCAGCATTTT. This encodes CASGSGQPNQPQHF.

Ten or more counts support this clonotype. This rearrangement joins TRBV7-2 to TRBJ2-2; the D is unclear. V lost 4 bases to trimming and J lost 3 bases, with 3 bases between them. CDR3 length: 12 amino acids. Germline values: CDR1 SGHTA, CDR2 FQGNSA. The CDR3 DNA reads TGTGCCAGCAGCTACCACACCGGGGAGCTGTTTTTT. The encoded protein is CASSYHTGELFF.

The sample holds a few counts of this clonotype. This chain links TRBV10-2 with TRBJ2-3; the match to TRBD2 covers 12 bases. The CDR3 loop spans 16 amino acids. V dropped 2 bases and J dropped 6; count of bases not matched to a gene: 6. CDR1 and CDR2 from the germline V gene are WSHSY and SAAADI. CDR3 sequence reads: CASSEGASGRVDTQYF. The CDR3 DNA is TGCGCCAGCAGTGAGGGGGCTAGCGGGAGGGTCGATACGCAGTATTTT.

CDR3 region: CASSRRVETQYF. CDR3 nucleotides: TGCGCCAGCAGTCGTAGGGTTGAGACCCAGTACTTC. The chain joins TRBV10-2 to TRBJ2-5; no clear D gene. This CDR3 spans 12 amino acids. Trimming shortened V by 5 bases and J by 5 bases, and 9 bases separated the two germline ends. Per the germline V gene, CDR1 is WSHSY and CDR2 is SAAADI.

The genes are TRBV18 and TRBJ1-1, with D hard to call. The germline CDR1 and CDR2 sequences are KGHSH and LQKENI. The germline V and J ends were trimmed by 4 bases and 0 bases, with 18 bases remaining between them. The CDR3 totals 17 residues. The CDR3 DNA reads as TGTGCCAGCTCACGCGGGATGGGTAAGGGCATGAACACTGAAGCTTTCTTT. Protein product: CASSRGMGKGMNTEAFF. Full variable domain (remainder filled in from reference TRBV18 and TRBJ1-1): NAGVMQNPRHLVRRRGQEARLRCSPMKGHSHVYWYRQLPEEGLKFMVYLQKENIIDESGMPKERFSAEFPKEGPSILRIQQVVRGDSAAYFCASSRGMGKGMNTEAFFGQGTRLTVV.

This clonotype was counted many times. This chain links TRBV6-2 or TRBV6-3 with TRBJ2-7, with D possibly being TRBD1 (5 bases). Trimming removed 6 bases at V and 3 bases at J, with 12 bases between. The germline CDR1 and CDR2 sequences are MNHEY and SVGEGT. This CDR3 is built from 13 residues. In DNA, the CDR3 is TGTGCCAGCAGGCCTGGGGCTGGCTACGAGCAGTACTTC. Amino acids: CASRPGAGYEQYF.

This clonotype came up many times. This chain uses TRBV18 with TRBJ1-5; D ambiguous. In germline, CDR1 is KGHSH, CDR2 LQKENI. The CDR3 length is 13 residues. The V and J ends lost 3 bases and 5 bases respectively, with 8 bases between them. The CDR3 sequence is CASSPARDQPQHF. The CDR3 nucleotides read TGTGCCAGCTCACCGGCAAGGGATCAGCCCCAGCATTTT.

As regards this clonotype: This may stem from a read error, because a much larger clone lies one nucleotide away. This chain links TRBV6-1 with TRBJ2-1; 9 nucleotides agree with TRBD2. In germline, CDR1 is MNHNS, CDR2 SASEGT. The CDR3 extends over 15 amino acids. The J segment lost 5 bases and the V segment lost 7 bases, leaving 9 bases of the junction unmatched. The chain's CDR3 is CASTGRLAAHNEQFF. The CDR3 bases are TGTGCCAGCACTGGCCGACTAGCGGCACACAATGAGCAGTTCTTC.

On this clonotype itself: Possible read error: a much larger clone is one base away. The chain employs TRBV5-4 and TRBJ2-1, with 10 bases that match TRBD2. This CDR3 is 15 amino acids long. CDR1 and CDR2 (germline): SGHNT, YYREEE (reference sequence). With V trimmed by 2 bases and J by 6 bases, 5 bases remained unmatched. The CDR3 reads CASSFGTSVSNEQFF. For the CDR3, the DNA is TGTGCCAGCAGCTTCGGGACTAGCGTCAGCAATGAGCAGTTCTTC.

The chain combines TRBV20-1 with TRBJ1-1, with TRBD1 identical over 8 bases. The CDR3 is made up of 13 amino acids. With 4 bases clipped from V and 0 bases from J, the junction kept 1 base outside the gene matches. Germline-derived CDR1 and CDR2 are DFQATT and SNEGSKA (reference sequence). The CDR3 DNA reads TGCAGTGCTAAGACAGGGGTGAACACTGAAGCTTTCTTT. Its translation is CSAKTGVNTEAFF.

The rearrangement uses TRBV5-1 and TRBJ1-2, with 7 bases lining up with TRBD1. The V segment lost 5 bases and the J segment 6 bases; nucleotides outside the gene matches: 13. This CDR3 is 15 amino acids long. The V gene's germline CDR1 is SGHRS and CDR2 YFSETQ. The CDR3 coding sequence is TGCGCCAGCAGGCAAAATGCCGGGACAGCCGATGGCTACACCTTC. Protein: CASRQNAGTADGYTF.

J is TRBJ1-2 and V is TRBV9; no firm D call. Germline V gene data show CDR1 as SGDLS and CDR2 as YYNGEE. The CDR3 totals 17 residues. Trimming cost V 5 bases and J 0 bases, with 20 bases left between them. The CDR3 loop is CASSTRPRKQANYGYTF. For the CDR3, the DNA is TGTGCCAGCAGTACCCGCCCCCGGAAGCAGGCTAACTATGGCTACACCTTC.

Here the CDR3 DNA reads TGTGCCAGCAGCGCTCGACCAGCGGGCTACACCTTC. Translation gives CASSARPAGYTF. The chain carries TRBV7-8 and TRBJ1-2; D uncertain. Germline CDR1 is SGHVS and CDR2 is FQNEAQ. Trimming removed 5 bases from V and 8 bases from J, with 12 bases in between. The CDR3 runs to 12 residues.

The chain combines TRBV19 with TRBJ1-2, with 7 bases that match TRBD1. V was pared by 6 bases and J by 4 bases, with 8 bases of the junction left unmatched. CDR1 and CDR2 (germline): LNHDA, SQIVND (reference sequence). This CDR3 comprises 14 residues. In DNA, the CDR3 is TGTGCCAGTAGCAGCGACCGGGACAGCTATGGCTACACCTTC. It codes for CASSSDRDSYGYTF.

The CDR3 sequence: CASGYQPQHF. The DNA of the CDR3 is TGTGCCAGTGGATATCAGCCCCAGCATTTT. This chain joins TRBV19 and TRBJ1-5; D is unclear. CDR3 length equals 10 residues. Per the germline V gene, CDR1 is LNHDA and CDR2 is SQIVND (reference sequence). Trimming pared 8 bases from V and 5 bases from J, leaving 4 bases between.

There are many counts of this clonotype. The chain joins TRBV4-2 to TRBJ1-2, with TRBD1 as a possible D gene (6 bases). The germline gives CDR1 LGHNA, CDR2 YNFKEQ. V lost 1 base and J lost 3, with 12 bases in between. This CDR3 has 15 residues. CDR3 sequence reads: CASSQVITGYYGYTF. DNA for the CDR3: TGTGCCAGCAGCCAAGTTATTACAGGGTACTATGGCTACACCTTC.

As concerns this clonotype: With a much larger clone just one base away, this may be a read error. The chain is built from TRBV2 and TRBJ1-5, with D perhaps TRBD1 (5 bases). The CDR3 is 15 amino acids. The germline V gene encodes CDR1 SNHLY and CDR2 FYNNEI. The CDR3 region has the DNA TGTGCCAGCAGTTTCCAGGGAAATAGCAATCAGCCCCGGCATTTT. This sequence encodes CASSFQGNSNQPRHF. The variable domain in full, with the rest retrieved from reference TRBV2 and TRBJ1-5, is EPEVTQTPSHQVTQMGQEVILRCVPISNHLYFYWYRQILGQKVEFLVSFYNNEISEKSEIFDDQFSVERPDGSNFTLKIRSTKLEDSAMYFCASSFQGNSNQPRHFGDGTRLSIL.

The DNA for the CDR3 is TGTGCCAGCAGCTTTGATCCGGGACAGTACTCTGGAAACACCATATATTTT. It specifies CASSFDPGQYSGNTIYF. This chain links TRBV5-6 with TRBJ1-3; 7 bases match TRBD1. The V gene's germline CDR1 is SGHDT and CDR2 YYEEEE. The CDR3 is made up of 17 amino acids. With 2 bases clipped from V and 0 bases from J, the junction kept 8 bases outside the gene matches.

This clonotype was observed a few times. A much larger clonotype is one base distant, so this may be a read error. The chain uses TRBV11-2 and TRBJ2-7; D gene unclear. Germline CDR1 SGHAT, CDR2 FQNNGV. The CDR3 consists of 14 residues. Trimming took off 1 base at V and 3 bases at J, with 10 bases between the two ends. In DNA, the CDR3 is TGTGCCAGCAGCTTAGGAGCCGCAGACTACGAGCAGTACTTC. Amino acid sequence: CASSLGAADYEQYF.

CDR3 in DNA: TGTGCCAGCAGTGAAGGTCAATATGCCTACAATGAGCAGTTCTTC. Its protein is CASSEGQYAYNEQFF. The chain combines TRBV6-1 with TRBJ2-1; D remains unclear. The V gene lost 1 base and the J gene lost 2 bases, with 9 bases spanning the gap. The CDR3 covers 15 residues. Germline values: CDR1 MNHNS, CDR2 SASEGT.

This clonotype was counted ten times or more. The V call is TRBV12-3 or TRBV12-4, the J call TRBJ1-5; TRBD1 might be the D (6 bases). The CDR3 totals 13 residues. Trimming cost V 7 bases and J 5 bases, with 12 bases left between them. CDR3 DNA: TGTGCCAGCACTCTAAAGGGGGATCAGCCCCAGCATTTT. Its translation: CASTLKGDQPQHF.